The T cell receptor beta chain under discussion was sequenced for a study of cytomegalovirus exposure and HLA in healthy donors. CDR1 is SGHRS, CDR2 YFSETQ, per germline. V was pared by 0 bases and J by 4 bases, with 12 bases between. The CDR3 spans 15 residues. Method: immunoSEQ multiplex PCR; TCRdb's copy keeps in-frame clones and lacks some. The profile shows approximately 120,000 clones, about nine tenths of them singletons. Input material: PBMCs. The source is a woman aged 18-29 years in good health and CMV-seronegative. The chain links TRBV5-1 to TRBJ2-3; D is possibly TRBD2 (5 bases). The CDR3 coding sequence is TGCGCCAGCAGCTTGGCCTTACTCGGGGCAGATACGCAGTATTTT. Translating it yields CASSLALLGADTQYF.